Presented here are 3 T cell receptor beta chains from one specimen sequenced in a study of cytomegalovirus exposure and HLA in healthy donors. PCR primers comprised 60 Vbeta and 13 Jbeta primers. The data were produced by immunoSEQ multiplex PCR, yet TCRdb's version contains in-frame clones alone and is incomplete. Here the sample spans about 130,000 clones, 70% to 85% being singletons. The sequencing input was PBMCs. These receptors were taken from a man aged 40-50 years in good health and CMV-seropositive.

Here the CDR3 reads CAISESLAGGDNEQFF. The CDR3 DNA follows: TGTGCCATCAGTGAGTCCCTAGCGGGAGGGGACAATGAGCAGTTCTTC. This chain joins TRBV10-3 and TRBJ2-1; TRBD2 aligns across 12 bases. Per the germline V gene, CDR1 is ENHRY and CDR2 is SYGVKD. V was clipped by 0 bases and J by 5 bases; unmatched bases: 2. The CDR3 sequence is 16 residues long.

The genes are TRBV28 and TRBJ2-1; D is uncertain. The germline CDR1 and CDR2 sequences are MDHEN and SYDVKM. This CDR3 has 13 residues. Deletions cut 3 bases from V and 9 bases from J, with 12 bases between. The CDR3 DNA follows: TGTGCCAGCAGTTTTACCCATAACGGTGAGCAGTTCTTC. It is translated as CASSFTHNGEQFF. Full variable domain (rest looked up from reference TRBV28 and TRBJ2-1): DVKVTQSSRYLVKRTGEKVFLECVQDMDHENMFWYRQDPGLGLRLIYFSYDVKMKEKGDIPEGYSVSREKKERFSLILESASTNQTSMYLCASSFTHNGEQFFGPGTRLTVL.

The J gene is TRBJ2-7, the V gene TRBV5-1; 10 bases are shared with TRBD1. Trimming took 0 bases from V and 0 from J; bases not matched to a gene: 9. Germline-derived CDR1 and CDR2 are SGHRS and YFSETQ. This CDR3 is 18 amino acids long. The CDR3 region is CASSLALRTGGFSYEQYF. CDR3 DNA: TGCGCCAGCAGCTTGGCCTTAAGGACAGGGGGATTCTCCTACGAGCAGTACTTC.